This T cell receptor beta chain was captured in a study of T cell repertoires in cytomegalovirus infection. Whole-study context: The public TCR beta signatures pointed to both CMV infection and matching HLA type.

Broader study findings: Carriage of CMV together with the relevant HLA was identifiable through cumulative public TCR beta family frequency.

Using its own MiXCR run on the reads, TCRdb lists one record per CDR3 protein. The table records hundreds of thousands of distinct CDR3 sequences, about 42% of them present only once. Unmatched junction bases numbered 24, after V lost 11 bases and J lost 2 bases. This CDR3 spans 20 amino acids. The germline gives CDR1 MGHDK, CDR2 SYGVNS. This clonotype was observed a few times. What it recognizes is unknown. This chain uses TRBV25-1 with TRBJ2-2; 9 bases agree with TRBD1. The sample here was cultured PBMCs, taken from culture after CMV antigen stimulation. This TCR derives from a human donor in good health (CMV status not recorded). Some clones in this sample may be carry-over from other donors' samples. The CDR3 DNA reads TGTGCCCCCAGGGGAAGGGACAGGGCCCTTGTTTGGGATAACACCGGGGAGCTGTTTTTT. Encoded protein: CAPRGRDRALVWDNTGELFF.